This section outlines one TCR beta chain sequence together with its context. This receptor's antigen is unknown. No per-base quality is available; no much larger clone lies one base away. Trimming costs V 3 bases and J 0 bases, and their ends lie 5 bases apart. From the germline V gene, CDR1 is ENHRY and CDR2 is SYGVKD. Including the terminal cysteine and phenylalanine, the CDR3 comprises 13 residues. Only the CDR3 DNA is retained, 39 bases long and in frame from the first base. The data derive from a study of neurological immune-mediated disorders (dated by TCRdb to the late 2010s). Background for the entire study: The study compared peripheral blood TCR-beta repertoires of HTLV-I-associated myelopathy (HAM/TSP) patients, multiple sclerosis patients and healthy controls using UMI-based sequencing. The 95 to 110 TCR-beta libraries covered PBMC samples along with longitudinal samples, technical triplicates, and paired sorted CD4+ and CD8+ T-cell subsets. The cohort comprised roughly 69 subjects: some 15 HAM/TSP patients, 35 or so multiple sclerosis patients and 20 or so healthy controls. Here is what the overall study found, with its caveats: Expanded clones from different subjects shared no identical CDR3 amino acid sequences, which suggests that TCR-beta repertoires were private in all groups. TCR clonal expansion was greatest in HAM/TSP patients and smallest in MS patients, who ranked below even healthy controls.

TCR libraries for sorted subsets were made from roughly 1 million sorted CD4+ or CD8+ T cells. Peripheral blood was subjected to Ficoll-Hypaque density gradient centrifugation to isolate PBMCs, which were then cryopreserved in liquid nitrogen. The study also sequenced paired sorted CD4+ and CD8+ subsets from healthy controls, HAM/TSP patients and MS patients. cDNA was synthesized by template-switch 5'RACE using a primer with a 10-nucleotide random unique molecular identifier that tagged each TCR transcript. Every sequencing run yielded over 170 million TCR-beta sequences covering 15-18 subjects. Total RNA was extracted with the RNeasy kit. Using the KAPA Real-time Library Amplification kit, TCR-beta VDJ regions were amplified with primers for the TCR constant region and the 5'RACE anchor. A first PCR added sample indexes and Illumina adaptors, after which a second PCR increased the library yield. After Ampure bead purification, the TCR product of roughly 650 bp was size-selected on a 2% E-gel SizeSelection system. Before pooling, library quality was checked on a Bioanalyzer, concentration was measured with Qubit, and libraries were quantified with the Kapa Library Quantification kit. An Illumina HiSeq 2500 was used to sequence the libraries paired-end at 2 x 150 bp. To increase sequence diversity, roughly 24-32% phiX was spiked into each library pool. Processing in the source paper ran as follows. The quality-filtered reads were processed with the UMI-based MiGEC pipeline, whose error correction step removed more than 80% of the raw TCR sequences. IMGT germline references were used for alignment of VDJ genes, and clonotypes were defined by a unique CDR3 amino acid sequence together with V-J genes. VDJtools evaluated clonal expansion, Shannon diversity and CDR3 relatedness (CalcPairwiseDistances, ClusterSamples); CLCbio workbench built phylogenetic trees. Clones with at least 8 unique UMIs were defined as expanded, with this threshold being based on coefficient-of-variation modelling across technical triplicates. Through fastp at Q25 and MiXCR, TCRdb rebuilt clones from the public reads, retaining in-frame beta chains. Rows with a matching CDR3 protein are joined into one entry that keeps the most common DNA and genes. It is TCRdb's table, rather than the study itself, that gives the V and J calls and clone size. In this sample the table shows some 41,000 distinct CDR3 sequences, roughly 15% of which occur a single time. Approximately 3.6% of the sample is in the top ten clones.

This sequence uses TRBV10-3 and TRBJ1-1; the D gene is unclear. The source is a woman aged 55-75 years with HTLV-1-associated myelopathy (HAM/TSP). Sequencing was done on a sample of CD4+ T cells from blood. Read as DNA, the sequence is TGTGCCATCAGTGACGGGGTGAACACTGAAGCTTTCTTT. Translated, it gives CAISDGVNTEAFF.